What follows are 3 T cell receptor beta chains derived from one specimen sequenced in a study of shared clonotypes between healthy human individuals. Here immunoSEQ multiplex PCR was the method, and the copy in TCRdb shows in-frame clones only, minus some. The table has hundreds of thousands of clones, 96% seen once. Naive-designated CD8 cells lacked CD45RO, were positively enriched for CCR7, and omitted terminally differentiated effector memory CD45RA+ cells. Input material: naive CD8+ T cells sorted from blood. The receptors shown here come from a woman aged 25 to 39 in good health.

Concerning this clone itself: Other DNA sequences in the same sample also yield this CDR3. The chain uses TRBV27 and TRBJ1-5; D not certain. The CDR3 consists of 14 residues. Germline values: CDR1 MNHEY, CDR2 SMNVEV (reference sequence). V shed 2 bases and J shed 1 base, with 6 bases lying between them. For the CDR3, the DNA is TGTGCCAGCAGTTTAAGCGGAAGCAATCAGCCCCAGCATTTT. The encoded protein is CASSLSGSNQPQHF.

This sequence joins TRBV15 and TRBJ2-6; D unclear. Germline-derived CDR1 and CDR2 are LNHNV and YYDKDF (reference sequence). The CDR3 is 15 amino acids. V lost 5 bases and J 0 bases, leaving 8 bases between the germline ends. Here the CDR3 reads CATSLPDSGANVLTF. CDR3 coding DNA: TGTGCCACCAGCTTACCAGACTCTGGGGCCAACGTCCTGACTTTC. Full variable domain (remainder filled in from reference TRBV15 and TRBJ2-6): DAMVIQNPRYQVTQFGKPVTLSCSQTLNHNVMYWYQQKSSQAPKLLFHYYDKDFNNEADTPDNFQSRRPNTSFCFLDIRSPGLGDTAMYLCATSLPDSGANVLTFGAGSRLTVL.

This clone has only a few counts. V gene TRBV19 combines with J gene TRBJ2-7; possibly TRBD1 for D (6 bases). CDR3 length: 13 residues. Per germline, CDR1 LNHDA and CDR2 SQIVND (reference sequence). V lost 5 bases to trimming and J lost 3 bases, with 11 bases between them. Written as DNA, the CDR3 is TGTGCCAGTAGTCTGGACAGCGGCTACGAGCAGTACTTC. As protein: CASSLDSGYEQYF.